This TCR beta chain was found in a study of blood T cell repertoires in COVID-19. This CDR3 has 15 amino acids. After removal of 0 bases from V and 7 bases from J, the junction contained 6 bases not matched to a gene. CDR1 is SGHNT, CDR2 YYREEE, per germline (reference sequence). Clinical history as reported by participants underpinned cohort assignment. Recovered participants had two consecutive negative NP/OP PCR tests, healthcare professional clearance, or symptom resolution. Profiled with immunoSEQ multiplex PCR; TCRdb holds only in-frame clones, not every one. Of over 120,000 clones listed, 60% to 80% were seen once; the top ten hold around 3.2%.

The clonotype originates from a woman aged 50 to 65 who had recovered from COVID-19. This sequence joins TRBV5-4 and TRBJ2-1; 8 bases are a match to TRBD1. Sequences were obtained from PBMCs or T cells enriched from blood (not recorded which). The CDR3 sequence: CASSLGTGGNNEQFF. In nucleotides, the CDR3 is TGTGCCAGCAGCTTGGGTACAGGGGGGAATAATGAGCAGTTCTTC.